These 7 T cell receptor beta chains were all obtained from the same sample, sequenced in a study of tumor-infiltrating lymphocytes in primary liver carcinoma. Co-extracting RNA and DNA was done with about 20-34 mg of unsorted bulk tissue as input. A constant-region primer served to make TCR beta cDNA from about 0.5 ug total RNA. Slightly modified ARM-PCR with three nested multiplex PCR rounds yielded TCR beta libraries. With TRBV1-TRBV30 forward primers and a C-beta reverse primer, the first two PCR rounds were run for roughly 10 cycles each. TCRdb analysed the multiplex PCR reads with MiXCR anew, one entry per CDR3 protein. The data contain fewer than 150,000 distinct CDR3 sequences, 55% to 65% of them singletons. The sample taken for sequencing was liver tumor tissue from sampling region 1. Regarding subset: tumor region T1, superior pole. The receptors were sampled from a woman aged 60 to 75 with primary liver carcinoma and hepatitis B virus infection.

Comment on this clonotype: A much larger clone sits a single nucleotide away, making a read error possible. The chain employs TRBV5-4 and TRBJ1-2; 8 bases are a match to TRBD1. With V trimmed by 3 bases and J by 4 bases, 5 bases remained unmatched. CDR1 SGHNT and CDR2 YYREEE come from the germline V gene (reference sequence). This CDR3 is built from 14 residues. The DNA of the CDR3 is TGTGCCAGCAGCTGGCAGACAGGGGCCTATGGCTACACCTTC. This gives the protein CASSWQTGAYGYTF. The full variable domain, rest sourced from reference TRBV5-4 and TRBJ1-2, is ETGVTQSPTHLIKTRGQQVTLRCSSQSGHNTVSWYQQALGQGPQFIFQYYREEENGRGNFPPRFSGLQFPNYSSELNVNALELDDSALYLCASSWQTGAYGYTFGSGTRLTVV.

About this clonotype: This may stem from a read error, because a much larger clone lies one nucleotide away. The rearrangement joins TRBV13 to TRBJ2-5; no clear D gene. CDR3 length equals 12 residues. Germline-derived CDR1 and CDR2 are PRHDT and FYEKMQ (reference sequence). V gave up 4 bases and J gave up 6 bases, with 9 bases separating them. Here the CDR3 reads CASSYTVKTQYF. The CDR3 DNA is TGTGCCAGCAGCTACACGGTAAAGACCCAGTACTTC.

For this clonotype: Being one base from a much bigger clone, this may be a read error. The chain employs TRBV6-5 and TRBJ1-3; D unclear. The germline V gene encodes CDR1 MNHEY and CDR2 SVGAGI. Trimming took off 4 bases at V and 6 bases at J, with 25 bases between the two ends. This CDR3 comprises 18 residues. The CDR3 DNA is TGTGCCAGCAGTTTAGATCTGTTTGGAGGGCCGAGGGAAAACACCATATATTTT. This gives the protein CASSLDLFGGPRENTIYF.

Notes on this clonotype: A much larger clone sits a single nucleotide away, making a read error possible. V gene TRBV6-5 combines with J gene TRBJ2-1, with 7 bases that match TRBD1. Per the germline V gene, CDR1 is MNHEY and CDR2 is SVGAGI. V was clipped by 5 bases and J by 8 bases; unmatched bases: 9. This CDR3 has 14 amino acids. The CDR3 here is CASSNEDRRDEQFF. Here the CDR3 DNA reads TGTGCCAGCAGTAACGAGGACAGGCGCGATGAGCAGTTCTTC.

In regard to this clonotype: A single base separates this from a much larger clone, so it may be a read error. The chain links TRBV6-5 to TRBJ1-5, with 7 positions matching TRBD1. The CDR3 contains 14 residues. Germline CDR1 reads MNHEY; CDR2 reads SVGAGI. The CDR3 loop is CASSPTGDNQPLHF. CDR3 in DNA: TGTGCCAGCAGTCCCACAGGGGACAATCAGCCCCTGCATTTT.

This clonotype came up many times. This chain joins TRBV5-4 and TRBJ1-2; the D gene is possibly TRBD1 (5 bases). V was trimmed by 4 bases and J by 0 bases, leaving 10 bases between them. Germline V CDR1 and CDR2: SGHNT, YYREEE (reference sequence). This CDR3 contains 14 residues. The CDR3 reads CASSAGGSNYGYTF. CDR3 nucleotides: TGTGCCAGCAGCGCCGGGGGATCTAACTATGGCTACACCTTC.

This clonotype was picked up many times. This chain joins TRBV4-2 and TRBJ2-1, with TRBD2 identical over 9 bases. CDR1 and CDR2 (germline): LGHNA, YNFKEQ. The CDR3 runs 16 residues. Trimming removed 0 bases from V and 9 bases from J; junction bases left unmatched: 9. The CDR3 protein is CASSQDRASGMGEQFF. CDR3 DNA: TGTGCCAGCAGCCAAGATAGGGCTAGCGGGATGGGTGAGCAGTTCTTC.